These 18 T cell receptor beta chains came from one sample sequenced in a study of blood T cells in healthy people across ages. It was with a sample-barcoded 5' primer and a J-beta primer mix that a second PCR of roughly 7 to 12 cycles was run. Using its own MiXCR run on the 5' RACE reads, TCRdb lists one record per CDR3 protein. The table has fewer than 1,000,000 distinct CDR3 sequences, around 43% seen once; the top ten hold roughly 18%. The specimen sequenced was blood. The receptors here all came from a man between 60 and 75 years old in good health.

This clonotype was seen a handful of times. The genes are TRBV11-3 and TRBJ1-6; 7 nucleotides line up with TRBD1. V trimming: 6 bases; J trimming: 6 bases; junction bases outside the gene matches: 11. The CDR3 has 16 residues. Germline lookup yields CDR1 SGHNT and CDR2 YENEEA. The CDR3 loop is CASSREQGIGNSPLHF. DNA of the CDR3: TGTGCCAGCAGTCGCGAACAGGGGATAGGTAATTCACCCCTCCACTTT.

The J gene is TRBJ1-5, the V gene TRBV20-1; 8 bases are shared with TRBD1. The CDR3 has 16 amino acids. With V trimmed by 2 bases and J by 1 base, 7 bases remained unmatched. CDR1 is DFQATT, CDR2 SNEGSKA, per germline (reference sequence). This CDR3 is CSARSHRGESNQPQHF. DNA for the CDR3: TGCAGTGCTAGATCCCACAGGGGGGAGAGCAATCAGCCCCAGCATTTT.

The J gene is TRBJ1-1, the V gene TRBV14; the match to TRBD1 covers 10 bases. The germline V gene has CDR1 SGHDN and CDR2 FVKESK. Germline trimming cut 6 bases from V and 6 bases from J; bases unmatched to any gene: 13. The CDR3 has 16 amino acids. The CDR3 nucleotides read TGTGCCAGCAGTCCCACAGACAGGGGGCGTGCGGCTGAAGCTTTCTTT. Residues: CASSPTDRGRAAEAFF. The full variable domain, rest sourced from reference TRBV14 and TRBJ1-1, is EAGVTQFPSHSVIEKGQTVTLRCDPISGHDNLYWYRRVMGKEIKFLLHFVKESKQDESGMPNNRFLAERTGGTYSTLKVQPAELEDSGVYFCASSPTDRGRAAEAFFGQGTRLTVV.

This clonotype has only a few counts. V and J are TRBV4-3 and TRBJ2-7; D is unresolved. The CDR3 contains 16 residues. The V gene lost 1 base and the J gene lost 0 bases, with 13 bases spanning the gap. CDR1 and CDR2 (germline): LGHNA, YSLEER. In DNA, the CDR3 is TGCGCCAGCAGCCAAGTCCCAAGGGAAAGCTCCTACGAGCAGTACTTC. It yields the protein CASSQVPRESSYEQYF.

The rearrangement links TRBV7-2 to TRBJ1-1; 9 nucleotides line up with TRBD1. V shed 0 bases and J 4 bases; nucleotides not matched to a gene: 6. The CDR3 runs to 16 residues. Germline CDR1 and CDR2: SGHTA and FQGNSA. CDR3 sequence (DNA): TGTGCCAGCAGCTTAGCCCCACAGGGGGCGGCCACTGAAGCTTTCTTT. Its translation: CASSLAPQGAATEAFF.

This chain links TRBV7-3 with TRBJ2-1; D may correspond to TRBD1 or TRBD2 (6 bases each). In germline, CDR1 is SGHTA, CDR2 FQGTGA. Trimming stripped 5 bases from V and 6 bases from J, with 17 bases between. This CDR3 region has 15 residues. The CDR3 spells CASSPGGRKPNEQFF. The DNA of the CDR3 is TGTGCCAGCAGCCCCGGGGGCCGAAAACCCAATGAGCAGTTCTTC.

This clonotype has only a few counts. The rearrangement uses TRBV13 and TRBJ1-4, with a tentative D call TRBD1 (6 bases). CDR3 length: 13 residues. From germline, CDR1 is PRHDT and CDR2 FYEKMQ (reference sequence). V lost 1 base and J 8 bases, leaving 8 bases between the germline ends. CDR3 nucleotides: TGTGCCAGCAGCTTAGTAACAGGGGAAAAACTGTTTTTT. Its protein is CASSLVTGEKLFF. The full variable domain, in which reference TRBV13 and TRBJ1-4 provide the parts outside the CDR3, is AAGVIQSPRHLIKEKRETATLKCYPIPRHDTVYWYQQGPGQDPQFLISFYEKMQSDKGSIPDRFSAQQFSDYHSELNMSSLELGDSALYFCASSLVTGEKLFFGSGTQLSVL.

Worth noting for this clonotype: A much larger clonotype is one base distant, so this may be a read error. The chain has TRBV20-1 and TRBJ1-2, with D perhaps TRBD1 (5 bases). V shed 0 bases and J shed 0 bases, with 14 bases lying between them. CDR1 is DFQATT and CDR2 is SNEGSKA in the germline V gene (reference sequence). The CDR3 sequence is 16 residues long. The DNA for the CDR3 is TGCAGTGCTAGAGATTGGGGGAGGATGGCTAACTATGGCTACACCTTC. Translated: CSARDWGRMANYGYTF.

This clonotype was found a few times. CDR3 in amino acids: CASSLSTGVREKLFF. CDR3 coding DNA: TGCGCCAGCAGCCTATCTACAGGGGTCAGGGAAAAACTGTTTTTT. The V gene is TRBV4-1, the J gene TRBJ1-4, with 7 nucleotides matching TRBD1. This CDR3 spans 15 amino acids. Germline V CDR1 and CDR2: MGHRA, YSYEKL. After removal of 4 bases from V and 8 bases from J, the junction contained 10 bases not matched to a gene.

This clonotype was counted only a few times. This chain uses TRBV2 with TRBJ2-1; no clear D. This CDR3 has 12 residues. The germline V and J ends were trimmed by 6 bases and 12 bases, with 15 bases remaining between them. Germline CDR1 reads SNHLY; CDR2 reads FYNNEI. The CDR3 region has the DNA TGTGCCAGCAGCTACGACGGACCAGGGCAGTTCTTC. Amino acid sequence: CASSYDGPGQFF.

The CDR3 here is CASRFGLRGLYNEQFF. CDR3 sequence (DNA): TGTGCAAGTCGCTTTGGCCTCCGGGGTTTATACAATGAGCAGTTCTTC. The rearrangement uses TRBV12-2 and TRBJ2-1; the DNA was not compared with TRBD1, the D call given in the table. TRBV12-2 constitutes a pseudogene. The CDR3 runs to 16 residues.

This clonotype was counted only a few times. J is TRBJ2-7 and V is TRBV20-1; D possibly matches TRBD1 or TRBD2 (6 bases each). Deletions cut 8 bases from V and 4 bases from J, with 18 bases between. The CDR3 extends over 13 amino acids. Germline assignment: CDR1 DFQATT and CDR2 SNEGSKA (reference sequence). The CDR3, as DNA: TGCAGTCCCTCCAGAAGGGGGGCATACGAGCAGTACTTC. This sequence encodes CSPSRRGAYEQYF.

This clonotype was found many times. The V call is TRBV18, the J call TRBJ2-7, with TRBD1 identical over 10 bases. The CDR3 consists of 15 residues. V lost 0 bases, J lost 3 bases, and 2 bases stayed unmatched. Germline V gene data show CDR1 as KGHSH and CDR2 as LQKENI. This CDR3 is CASSPPGQGNYEQYF. For the CDR3, the DNA is TGTGCCAGCTCACCACCGGGACAGGGGAACTACGAGCAGTACTTC.

The chain recombines TRBV4-3 with TRBJ1-5; possibly TRBD1 for D (6 bases). The CDR3 sequence is 16 residues long. The V and J ends lost 0 bases and 6 bases respectively, with 15 bases between them. Germline CDR1 and CDR2: LGHNA and YSLEER. CDR3 sequence reads: CASSQDFAGASQPQHF. CDR3 in DNA: TGCGCCAGCAGCCAAGATTTCGCGGGGGCCAGTCAGCCCCAGCATTTT.

This chain connects TRBV20-1 to TRBJ2-5; possibly TRBD2 for D (6 bases). The CDR3 runs to 13 residues. CDR1 is DFQATT, CDR2 SNEGSKA, per germline (reference sequence). Trimming took 6 bases from V and 4 from J, leaving 15 bases between them. The CDR3 DNA sequence: TGCAGTGCCCCACGGGAGAGGCGAGAGACCCAGTACTTC. Translating it yields CSAPRERRETQYF.

This clonotype was picked up a small number of times. The CDR3 DNA reads TGCAGCGGCGGGACAAGCTACGAGCAGTACTTC. Translating it yields CSGGTSYEQYF. V is TRBV29-1 and J is TRBJ2-7; D may correspond to TRBD1 or TRBD2 (6 bases each). Between the trimmed V and J ends, which lost 7 bases and 3 bases, there was a span of 10 bases. CDR3 length equals 11 residues. Looked up from germline, CDR1 is SQVTM and CDR2 is ANQGSEA.

The chain is built from TRBV12-3 or TRBV12-4 and TRBJ1-5; a weak D match, TRBD1 (6 bases). This CDR3 is built from 14 residues. V was shortened by 4 bases and J by 0 bases, with 7 bases between the two germline ends. CDR3 in amino acids: CASSSGASNQPQHF. Here the CDR3 DNA reads TGTGCCAGCAGTTCGGGGGCTAGCAATCAGCCCCAGCATTTT.

V and J are TRBV12-3 or TRBV12-4 and TRBJ2-3, with D maybe TRBD2 (5 bases). Trimming took off 0 bases at V and 9 bases at J, with 7 bases between the two ends. CDR3 size: 12 residues. CDR3 protein: CASSLASGTQYF. CDR3 DNA: TGTGCCAGCAGTTTAGCGAGCGGCACGCAGTATTTT.